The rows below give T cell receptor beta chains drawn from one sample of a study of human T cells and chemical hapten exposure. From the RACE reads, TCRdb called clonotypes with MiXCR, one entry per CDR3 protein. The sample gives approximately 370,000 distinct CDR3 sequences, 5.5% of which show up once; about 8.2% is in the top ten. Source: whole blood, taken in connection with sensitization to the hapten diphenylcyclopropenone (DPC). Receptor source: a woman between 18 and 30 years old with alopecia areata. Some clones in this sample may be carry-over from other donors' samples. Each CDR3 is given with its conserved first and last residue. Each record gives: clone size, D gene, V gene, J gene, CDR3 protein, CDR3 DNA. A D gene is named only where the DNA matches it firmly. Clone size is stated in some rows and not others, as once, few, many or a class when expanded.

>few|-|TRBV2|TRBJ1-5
CASSAQENQPQHF
TGTGCCAGCAGCGCTCAGGAGAATCAGCCCCAGCATTTT
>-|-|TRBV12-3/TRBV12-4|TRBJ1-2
CASSLQDSWGYTF
TGTGCCAGCAGTTTACAGGATTCGTGGGGCTACACCTTC
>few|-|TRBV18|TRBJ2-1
CASSPPWGRDEQFF
TGTGCCAGCTCACCACCTTGGGGGCGGGATGAGCAGTTCTTC
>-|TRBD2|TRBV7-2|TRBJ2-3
CASSSKVLAGSDTQYF
TGTGCCAGCAGCTCCAAGGTACTAGCGGGAAGCGATACGCAGTATTTT
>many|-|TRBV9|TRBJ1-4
CASSVRSATNEKLFF
TGTGCCAGCAGCGTCCGGTCAGCAACTAATGAAAAACTGTTTTTT
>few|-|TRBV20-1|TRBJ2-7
CSVGRDTYEQYF
TGCAGTGTGGGCAGAGATACCTACGAGCAGTACTTC
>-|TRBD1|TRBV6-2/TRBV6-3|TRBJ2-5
CASSSTGGRETQYF
TGTGCCAGCAGTTCCACAGGGGGTCGAGAGACCCAGTACTTC
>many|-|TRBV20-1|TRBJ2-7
CSAPTGGLYEQYF
TGCAGTGCTCCCACGGGGGGCCTCTACGAGCAGTACTTC
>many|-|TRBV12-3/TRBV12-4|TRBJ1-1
CASSWGGTEAFF
TGTGCCAGCAGTTGGGGGGGCACTGAAGCTTTCTTT
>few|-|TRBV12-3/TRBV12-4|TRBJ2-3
CASSFGGDDTQYF
TGTGCCAGCAGTTTCGGCGGGGATGATACGCAGTATTTT
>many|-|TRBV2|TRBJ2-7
CASRRDPYEQYF
TGTGCCAGCAGGCGGGACCCCTACGAGCAGTACTTC
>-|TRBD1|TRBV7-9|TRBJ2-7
CASSSGQATEQYF
TGTGCCAGCAGCTCCGGACAGGCGACCGAGCAGTACTTC
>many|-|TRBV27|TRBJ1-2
CASSFRGGYGYTF
TGTGCCAGCAGTTTCAGGGGAGGCTATGGCTACACCTTC
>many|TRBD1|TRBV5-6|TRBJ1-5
CASSLSMDRENQPQHF
TGTGCCAGCAGCTTGTCAATGGACAGGGAAAATCAGCCCCAGCATTTT
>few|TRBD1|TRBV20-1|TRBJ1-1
CSARQGASDTEAFF
TGCAGTGCTAGACAGGGGGCTAGTGACACTGAAGCTTTCTTT
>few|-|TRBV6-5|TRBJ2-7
CASSSPGRWDEQYF
TGTGCCAGCAGTTCTCCGGGACGGTGGGACGAGCAGTACTTC
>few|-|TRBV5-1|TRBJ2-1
CASSRGGAYNEQFF
TGCGCCAGCAGTAGAGGGGGTGCCTACAATGAGCAGTTCTTC
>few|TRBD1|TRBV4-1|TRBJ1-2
CASSQEDRSYGYTF
TGCGCCAGCAGCCAAGAGGACAGGTCCTATGGCTACACCTTC
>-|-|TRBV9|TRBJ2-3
CASSVDGTDTQYF
TGTGCCAGCAGCGTAGACGGCACAGATACGCAGTATTTT
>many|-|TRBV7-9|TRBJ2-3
CASSLESRPRAYF
TGTGCCAGCAGCTTAGAGTCTCGACCAAGGGCGTATTTT
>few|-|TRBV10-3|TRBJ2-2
CAMGRNTGELFF
TGTGCCATGGGACGGAACACCGGGGAGCTGTTTTTT
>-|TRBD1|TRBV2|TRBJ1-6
CASSESPPTGVYNSPLHF
TGTGCCAGCAGTGAAAGTCCCCCTACAGGGGTCTATAATTCACCCCTCCACTTT
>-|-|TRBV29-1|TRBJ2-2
CSVFRGTGELFF
TGCAGCGTCTTCAGGGGCACCGGGGAGCTGTTTTTT
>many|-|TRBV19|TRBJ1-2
CASSMFAGDGYTF
TGTGCCAGTAGTATGTTTGCAGGGGATGGCTACACCTTC
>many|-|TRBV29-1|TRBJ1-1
CSVATALNTEAFF
TGCAGCGTGGCGACAGCCTTGAACACTGAAGCTTTCTTT
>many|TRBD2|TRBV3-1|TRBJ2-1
CASSQDKSSGVSSYNEQFF
TGTGCCAGCAGCCAAGATAAGAGTAGCGGGGTGTCCTCCTACAATGAGCAGTTCTTC
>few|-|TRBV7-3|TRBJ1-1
CASSERAMNTEAFF
TGTGCCAGCAGCGAACGAGCGATGAACACTGAAGCTTTCTTT
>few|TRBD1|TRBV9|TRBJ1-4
CASSPLTGINEKLFF
TGTGCCAGCAGCCCCCTGACAGGGATTAATGAAAAACTGTTTTTT
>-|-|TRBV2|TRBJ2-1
CASSEGLAINEQFF
TGTGCCAGCAGTGAAGGGCTAGCGATCAATGAGCAGTTCTTC
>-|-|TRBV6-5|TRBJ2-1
CASTPRPANEQFF
TGTGCCAGCACCCCAAGGCCGGCCAATGAGCAGTTCTTC
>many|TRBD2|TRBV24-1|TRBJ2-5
CATSDTSGAPQETQYF
TGTGCCACCAGTGACACCAGCGGGGCCCCACAAGAGACCCAGTACTTC
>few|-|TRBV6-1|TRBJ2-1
CASSDVQGYNEQFF
TGTGCCAGCAGTGATGTACAGGGTTACAATGAGCAGTTCTTC
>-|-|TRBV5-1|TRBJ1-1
CASSWKSGTEAFF
TGCGCCAGCAGCTGGAAGAGCGGGACTGAAGCTTTCTTT
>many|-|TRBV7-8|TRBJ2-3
CASSLGVLLTDTQYF
TGTGCCAGCAGCTTAGGGGTCCTGCTCACAGATACGCAGTATTTT
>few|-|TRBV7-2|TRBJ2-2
CASSPAQGTGELFF
TGTGCCAGCAGCCCCGCACAGGGAACCGGGGAGCTGTTTTTT
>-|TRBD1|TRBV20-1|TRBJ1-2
CSRGRTGGTGYTF
TGCAGTCGAGGAAGAACAGGGGGAACTGGCTACACCTTC
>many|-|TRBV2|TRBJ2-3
CASSDRRLGTDTQYF
TGTGCCAGCAGTGATAGGCGGTTGGGCACAGATACGCAGTATTTT
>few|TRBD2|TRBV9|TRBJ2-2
CASSERLTGTSGGFKNTGELFF
TGTGCCAGCAGCGAACGTCTAACCGGGACTAGCGGGGGGTTCAAGAACACCGGGGAGCTGTTTTTT
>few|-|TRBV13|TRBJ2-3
CASSTPADTQYF
TGTGCCAGCAGCACCCCTGCAGATACGCAGTATTTT
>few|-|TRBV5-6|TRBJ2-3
CASSLEGSADTQYF
TGTGCCAGCAGCTTGGAGGGTTCGGCAGATACGCAGTATTTT
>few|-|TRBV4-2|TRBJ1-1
CASSTGRGNTEAFF
TGTGCCAGCAGTACGGGGCGGGGGAACACTGAAGCTTTCTTT
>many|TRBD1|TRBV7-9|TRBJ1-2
CASSLEGTGGSMYGYTF
TGTGCCAGCAGCCTAGAAGGGACAGGGGGCTCCATGTATGGCTACACCTTC
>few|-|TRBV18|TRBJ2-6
CASSPGDGVSGANVLTF
TGTGCCAGCTCACCAGGGGACGGAGTCTCTGGGGCCAACGTCCTGACTTTC